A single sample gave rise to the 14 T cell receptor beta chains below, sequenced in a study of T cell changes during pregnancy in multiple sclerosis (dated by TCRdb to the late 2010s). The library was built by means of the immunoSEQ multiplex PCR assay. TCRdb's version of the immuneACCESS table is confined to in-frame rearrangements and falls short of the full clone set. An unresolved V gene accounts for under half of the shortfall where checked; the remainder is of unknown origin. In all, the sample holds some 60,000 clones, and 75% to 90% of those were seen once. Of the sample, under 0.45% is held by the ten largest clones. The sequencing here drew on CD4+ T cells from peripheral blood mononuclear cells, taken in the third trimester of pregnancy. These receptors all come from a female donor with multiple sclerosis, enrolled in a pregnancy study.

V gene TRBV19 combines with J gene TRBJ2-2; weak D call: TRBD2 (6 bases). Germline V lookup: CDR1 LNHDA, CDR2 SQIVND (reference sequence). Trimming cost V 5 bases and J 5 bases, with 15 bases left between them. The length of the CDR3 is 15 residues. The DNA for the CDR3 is TGTGCCAGTAGTTCTCCGGGAGATTGGACCGGGGAGCTGTTTTTT. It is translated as CASSSPGDWTGELFF.

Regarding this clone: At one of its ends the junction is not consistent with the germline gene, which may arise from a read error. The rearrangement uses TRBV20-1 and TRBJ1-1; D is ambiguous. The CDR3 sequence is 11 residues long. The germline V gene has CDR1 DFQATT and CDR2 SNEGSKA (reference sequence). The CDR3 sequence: CSPSSVTEAFF. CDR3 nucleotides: TGCAGTCCTAGTTCAGTGACTGAAGCTTTCTTT.

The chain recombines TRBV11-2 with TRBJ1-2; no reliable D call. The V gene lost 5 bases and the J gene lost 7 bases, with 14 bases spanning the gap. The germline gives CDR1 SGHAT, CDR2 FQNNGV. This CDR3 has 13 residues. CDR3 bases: TGTGCCAGCAGCAGAGGGAGCGATCGTGGCTACACCTTC. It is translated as CASSRGSDRGYTF. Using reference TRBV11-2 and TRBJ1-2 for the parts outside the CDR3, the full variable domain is EAGVAQSPRYKIIEKRQSVAFWCNPISGHATLYWYQQILGQGPKLLIQFQNNGVVDDSQLPKDRFSAERLKGVDSTLKIQPAKLEDSAVYLCASSRGSDRGYTFGSGTRLTVV.

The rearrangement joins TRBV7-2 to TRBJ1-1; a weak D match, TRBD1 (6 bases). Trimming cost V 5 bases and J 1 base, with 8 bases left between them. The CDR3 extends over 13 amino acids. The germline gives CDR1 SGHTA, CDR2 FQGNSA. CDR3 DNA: TGTGCCAGCAGCAAGGACAGGAACACTGAAGCTTTCTTT. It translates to CASSKDRNTEAFF.

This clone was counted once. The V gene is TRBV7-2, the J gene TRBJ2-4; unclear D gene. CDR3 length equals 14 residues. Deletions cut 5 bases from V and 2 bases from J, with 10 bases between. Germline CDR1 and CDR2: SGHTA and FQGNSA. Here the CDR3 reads CASSPRLTKNIQYF. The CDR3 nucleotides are TGTGCCAGCAGCCCCCGGTTGACCAAAAACATTCAGTACTTC. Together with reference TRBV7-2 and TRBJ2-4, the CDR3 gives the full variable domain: GAGVSQSPSNKVTEKGKDVELRCDPISGHTALYWYRQSLGQGLEFLIYFQGNSAPDKSGLPSDRFSAERTGGSVSTLTIQRTQQEDSAVYLCASSPRLTKNIQYFGAGTRLSVL.

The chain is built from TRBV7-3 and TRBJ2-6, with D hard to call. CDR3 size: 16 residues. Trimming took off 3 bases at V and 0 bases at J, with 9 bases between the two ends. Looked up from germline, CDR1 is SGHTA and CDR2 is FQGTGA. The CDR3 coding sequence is TGTGCCAGCAGCTTCCCGCCCGGCTCTGGGGCCAACGTCCTGACTTTC. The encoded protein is CASSFPPGSGANVLTF.

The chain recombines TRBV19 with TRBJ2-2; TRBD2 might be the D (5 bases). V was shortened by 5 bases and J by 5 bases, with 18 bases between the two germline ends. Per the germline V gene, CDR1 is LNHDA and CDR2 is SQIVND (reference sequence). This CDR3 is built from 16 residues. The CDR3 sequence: CASSLIRGVQTGELFF. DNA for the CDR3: TGTGCCAGTAGTTTAATCCGGGGTGTGCAAACCGGGGAGCTGTTTTTT.

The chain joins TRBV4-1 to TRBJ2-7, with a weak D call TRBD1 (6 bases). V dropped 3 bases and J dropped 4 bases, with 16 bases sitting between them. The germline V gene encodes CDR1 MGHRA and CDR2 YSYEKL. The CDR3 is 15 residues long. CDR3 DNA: TGCGCCAGCAGCCATCTGGACAGCCTTACATACGAGCAGTACTTC. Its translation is CASSHLDSLTYEQYF.

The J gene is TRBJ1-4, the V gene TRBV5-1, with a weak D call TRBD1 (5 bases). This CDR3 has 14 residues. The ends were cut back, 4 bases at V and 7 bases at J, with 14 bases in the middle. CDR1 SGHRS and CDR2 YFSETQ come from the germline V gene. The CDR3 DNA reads TGCGCCAGCAGCCTGGACGGACAAGGTGAAAAACTGTTTTTT. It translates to CASSLDGQGEKLFF.

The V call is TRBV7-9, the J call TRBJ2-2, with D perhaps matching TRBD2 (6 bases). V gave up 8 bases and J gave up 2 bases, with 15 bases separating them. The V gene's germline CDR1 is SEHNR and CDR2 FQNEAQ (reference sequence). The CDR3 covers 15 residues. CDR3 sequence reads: CASGKRRGNTGELFF. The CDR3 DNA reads TGTGCCAGCGGAAAAAGGCGGGGTAACACCGGGGAGCTGTTTTTT.

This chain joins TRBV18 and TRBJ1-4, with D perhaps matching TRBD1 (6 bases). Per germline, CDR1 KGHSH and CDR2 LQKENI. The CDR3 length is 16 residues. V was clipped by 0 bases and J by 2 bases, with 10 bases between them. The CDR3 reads CASSPPGTGTNEKLFF. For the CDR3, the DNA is TGTGCCAGCTCACCACCGGGTACAGGGACTAATGAAAAACTGTTTTTT.

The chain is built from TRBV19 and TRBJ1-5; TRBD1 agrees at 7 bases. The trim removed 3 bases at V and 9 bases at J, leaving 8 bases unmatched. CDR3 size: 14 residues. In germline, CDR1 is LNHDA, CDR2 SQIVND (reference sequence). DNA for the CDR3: TGTGCCAGTAGTATTGGACAGGCCCGGGGGCCCCAGCATTTT. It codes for CASSIGQARGPQHF. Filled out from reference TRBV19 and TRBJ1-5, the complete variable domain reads DGGITQSPKYLFRKEGQNVTLSCEQNLNHDAMYWYRQDPGQGLRLIYYSQIVNDFQKGDIAEGYSVSREKKESFPLTVTSAQKNPTAFYLCASSIGQARGPQHFGDGTRLSIL.

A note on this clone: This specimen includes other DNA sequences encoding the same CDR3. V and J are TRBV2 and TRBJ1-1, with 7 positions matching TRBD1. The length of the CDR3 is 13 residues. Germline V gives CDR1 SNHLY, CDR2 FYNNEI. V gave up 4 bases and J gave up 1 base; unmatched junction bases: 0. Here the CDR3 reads CASSGQGNTEAFF. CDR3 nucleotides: TGTGCCAGCAGTGGACAGGGGAACACTGAAGCTTTCTTT. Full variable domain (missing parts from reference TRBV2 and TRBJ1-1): EPEVTQTPSHQVTQMGQEVILRCVPISNHLYFYWYRQILGQKVEFLVSFYNNEISEKSEIFDDQFSVERPDGSNFTLKIRSTKLEDSAMYFCASSGQGNTEAFFGQGTRLTVV.

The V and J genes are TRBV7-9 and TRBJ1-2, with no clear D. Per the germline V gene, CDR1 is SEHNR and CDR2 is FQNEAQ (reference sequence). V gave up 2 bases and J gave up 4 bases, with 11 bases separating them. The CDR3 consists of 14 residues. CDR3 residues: CASSLSSDIYGYTF. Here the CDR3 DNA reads TGTGCCAGCAGCTTATCTTCAGATATCTATGGCTACACCTTC.